This T cell receptor (beta chain) derives from a study of shared clonotypes between healthy human individuals. Study results and limitations: All-four-donor shared clonotypes had higher generation probabilities than non-shared clonotypes did. Limited genetic and exposure-history diversity came from having few donors. Generally, naive subsets (rather than memory subsets) showed larger estimated richness.

In regard to this clone: What it binds is not known.

This CDR3 spans 17 amino acids. Per germline, CDR1 MDHEN and CDR2 SYDVKM. The V and J ends lost 6 bases and 5 bases, in that order; junction bases with no gene match: 16. Deep was the level at which the assay was run. Sequencing was performed with immunoSEQ multiplex PCR; in TCRdb, only in-frame clones are kept and a portion is missing. The sample lists 2 million to 2.5 million clones, around 95% occurring once. The chain is built from TRBV28 and TRBJ2-7, with TRBD1 matching 10 bases. The sequence was collected from a man in his late teens or twenties in good health. Sequencing was carried out using naive CD4+ T cells sorted from blood. Described subset: CD45RA+ positively selected. The CDR3 loop reads CASSSSPGQGSGNEQYF. The CDR3 nucleotides read TGTGCCAGCAGCTCGAGCCCGGGACAGGGGTCTGGAAACGAGCAGTACTTC.